This T cell receptor beta chain was identified during a study of OX40 agonist ivuxolimab in advanced cancers. About the research overall: While on treatment, patients had intravenous ivuxolimab at 0.01 to 10 mg/kg every 2 weeks. Aged about 20 to 85 with a mean of 60 years, they were around 83% male. General observations from the study: Compared with others, partial responders at 0.1-3.0 mg/kg displayed clonal expansion among the lowest.

Sequenced by immunoSEQ multiplex PCR; TCRdb stores in-frame clones only, minus some. The sample lists tens of thousands of clones, more than 85% occurring once. To note about this clone: Its target is unknown.

Systemic immunosuppression or a history of autoimmune disease excluded patients. This material consisted of CD4+ or CD8+ T cells sorted from blood, taken in a trial of the OX40 agonist ivuxolimab. The source of this sequence is an adult with an advanced solid tumor such as melanoma, head and neck, liver or kidney cancer.

CDR3 in amino acids: CSAPKGYEQYF. CDR3 nucleotide sequence: TGCAGTGCTCCAAAAGGGTACGAGCAGTACTTC. The chain joins TRBV20-1 to TRBJ2-7; D gene ambiguous. Germline loops: CDR1 DFQATT, CDR2 SNEGSKA (reference sequence). The CDR3 covers 11 residues. V lost 5 bases to trimming and J lost 4 bases, with 9 bases between them.